These 13 T cell receptor beta chains came from one sample sequenced in a study of PD-1 blockade in classical Hodgkin lymphoma. Each of the patients experienced relapse following autologous stem cell transplantation, and their brentuximab vedotin exposure differed. Sequencing used immunoSEQ multiplex PCR; TCRdb keeps in-frame clones, though not all of them. The repertoire consists of tens of thousands of clones, with roughly 87% occurring once and the leading ten covering about 10%. This sample comprised peripheral blood mononuclear cells (PBMCs), obtained before the second cycle of nivolumab. The receptors stem from a human donor with classical Hodgkin lymphoma.

The CDR3 loop reads CASSQVPSATYEQYF. CDR3 nucleotides: TGCGCCAGCAGCCAAGTTCCTAGCGCAACCTACGAGCAGTACTTC. The gene calls are TRBV4-1 and TRBJ2-7, with D possibly TRBD2 on 6 matching bases. This CDR3 comprises 15 residues. Trimming removed 1 base at V and 2 bases at J, with 12 bases between. Germline CDR1 is MGHRA and CDR2 is YSYEKL.

The chain is built from TRBV28 and TRBJ2-5; the D is unclear. The V gene's germline CDR1 is MDHEN and CDR2 SYDVKM. The CDR3 is 11 amino acids. V lost 4 bases to trimming and J lost 8 bases, with 8 bases between them. The CDR3 protein is CASSSPKTQYF. The CDR3 DNA is TGTGCCAGCAGTTCACCAAAAACCCAGTACTTC.

This clone was found once. The CDR3, as DNA: TGTGCCAGCAGCCCGGACAGCCCTTCTGGGGCCAACGTCCTGACTTTC. Amino acid sequence: CASSPDSPSGANVLTF. The chain couples TRBV5-4 to TRBJ2-6; D perhaps matches TRBD1 (6 bases). CDR1 is SGHNT, CDR2 YYREEE, per germline (reference sequence). The CDR3 covers 16 residues. The ends were cut back, 4 bases at V and 1 base at J, with 12 bases in the middle.

This clone appeared once. The chain uses TRBV27 and TRBJ1-6, with D hard to call. Germline CDR1 and CDR2: MNHEY and SMNVEV (reference sequence). Trimming removed 0 bases from V and 3 bases from J, with 15 bases in between. The CDR3 extends over 18 amino acids. CDR3 region: CASSLSIDNPLYNSPLHF. CDR3 sequence (DNA): TGTGCCAGCAGTTTATCCATTGATAACCCCCTCTATAATTCACCCCTCCACTTT.

This sequence joins TRBV5-1 and TRBJ1-3; D is ambiguous. Trimming pared 4 bases from V and 2 bases from J, leaving 16 bases between. CDR1 and CDR2 (germline): SGHRS, YFSETQ. The CDR3 has 16 residues. The CDR3: CASSPRTSGAGNTIYF. The CDR3, as DNA: TGCGCCAGCAGCCCTCGGACTAGCGGGGCTGGAAACACCATATATTTT.

This chain connects TRBV6-5 to TRBJ2-7; 8 bases fit TRBD1. Germline-derived CDR1 and CDR2 are MNHEY and SVGAGI. The CDR3 is 14 amino acids. Trimming took 6 bases from V and 0 from J; bases not matched to a gene: 4. The CDR3 loop is CASSSDRGSYEQYF. The CDR3 DNA sequence: TGTGCCAGCAGCTCCGACAGGGGCTCCTACGAGCAGTACTTC.

The chain uses TRBV6-6 and TRBJ2-5, with 8 bases lining up with TRBD2. After removal of 2 bases from V and 1 base from J, the junction contained 6 bases not matched to a gene. The CDR3 loop spans 16 amino acids. Germline V CDR1 and CDR2: MNHNY, SVGAGI (reference sequence). This CDR3 reads CASSYRPAGAQETQYF. CDR3 DNA sequence: TGTGCCAGCAGTTACCGCCCAGCGGGGGCCCAAGAGACCCAGTACTTC.

V gene TRBV10-1 combines with J gene TRBJ2-7, with 7 positions matching TRBD2. Unmatched junction bases numbered 1, after V lost 3 bases and J lost 2 bases. The CDR3 length is 13 residues. The germline V gene encodes CDR1 WNHNN and CDR2 SYGVQD (reference sequence). CDR3 region: CASSDGGTYEQYF. The CDR3 region has the DNA TGCGCCAGCAGTGACGGGGGGACCTACGAGCAGTACTTC.

The V call is TRBV7-2, the J call TRBJ2-2, with D possibly TRBD1 on 5 matching bases. The CDR3 sequence is 14 residues long. The V end lost 4 bases, the J end lost 6 bases, and 12 bases lay between the germline ends. CDR1 is SGHTA and CDR2 is FQGNSA in the germline V gene. The CDR3 DNA is TGTGCCAGCAGCTCAAGAACAGGCTCCGGGGAGCTGTTTTTT. It codes for CASSSRTGSGELFF.

V usage is TRBV5-4 and J usage is TRBJ1-2, with 9 bases that match TRBD1. This CDR3 comprises 15 residues. CDR1 and CDR2 from the germline V gene are SGHNT and YYREEE (reference sequence). V dropped 1 base and J dropped 8; count of bases not matched to a gene: 9. CDR3 amino acids: CASSLPEDRGGGYTF. The CDR3 DNA follows: TGTGCCAGCAGCTTGCCGGAGGACAGGGGTGGGGGCTACACCTTC. The full variable domain, in which reference TRBV5-4 and TRBJ1-2 provide the parts outside the CDR3, is ETGVTQSPTHLIKTRGQQVTLRCSSQSGHNTVSWYQQALGQGPQFIFQYYREEENGRGNFPPRFSGLQFPNYSSELNVNALELDDSALYLCASSLPEDRGGGYTFGSGTRLTVV.

The chain uses TRBV9 and TRBJ1-3; possibly TRBD1 for D (5 bases). The V and J ends lost 0 bases and 2 bases respectively, with 9 bases between them. Germline assignment: CDR1 SGDLS and CDR2 YYNGEE. The CDR3 runs to 15 residues. This chain's CDR3 is CASSVGVGPGNTIYF. The CDR3 DNA follows: TGTGCCAGCAGCGTAGGGGTGGGACCTGGAAACACCATATATTTT.

This chain uses TRBV6-5 with TRBJ1-1; D uncertain. The length of the CDR3 is 11 residues. Trimming left V 4 bases short and J 1 base short, with 1 base between. Looked up from germline, CDR1 is MNHEY and CDR2 is SVGAGI. The CDR3 DNA reads as TGTGCCAGCAGTTGGAACACTGAAGCTTTCTTT. This translates into CASSWNTEAFF.

This clone was picked up a small number of times. This sequence joins TRBV30 and TRBJ1-1; D not certain. Trimming shortened V by 0 bases and J by 6 bases, and 11 bases separated the two germline ends. Germline V gives CDR1 GTSNPN, CDR2 SVGIG (reference sequence). CDR3 length equals 13 residues. The CDR3 DNA reads TGTGCCTGGAGTGTTGTGGGCACTTCTGAAGCTTTCTTT. This translates into CAWSVVGTSEAFF.